This T cell receptor (beta chain) was captured in a study of shared clonotypes between healthy human individuals. Splitting of CD4+ cells produced CD45RA+ naive and CD45RA-negative memory subsets. CDR3 size: 16 residues. Germline CDR1 is MNHNS and CDR2 is SASEGT. V lost 4 bases, J lost 4 bases, and 16 bases lay in between. Study outcomes and limitations: Depth of sequencing was expected to influence donor clonotype sharing.

Libraries were prepared by immunoSEQ multiplex PCR; TCRdb keeps only in-frame clonotypes and omits some of them. The sample carries 2,500,000 or so clones, around 94% recorded once. This clone showed up just once. Its antigen is as yet unknown. The V and J genes are TRBV6-1 and TRBJ2-2; D may be TRBD2 (5 bases). The source material was naive CD4+ T cells sorted from blood. Subset: CD45RA+ positively selected. The sequence was collected from a man aged 18 to 30 in good health. This CDR3 is CASSVASHWSTGELFF. The CDR3 coding sequence is TGTGCCAGCAGTGTAGCGTCCCACTGGTCCACCGGGGAGCTGTTTTTT.